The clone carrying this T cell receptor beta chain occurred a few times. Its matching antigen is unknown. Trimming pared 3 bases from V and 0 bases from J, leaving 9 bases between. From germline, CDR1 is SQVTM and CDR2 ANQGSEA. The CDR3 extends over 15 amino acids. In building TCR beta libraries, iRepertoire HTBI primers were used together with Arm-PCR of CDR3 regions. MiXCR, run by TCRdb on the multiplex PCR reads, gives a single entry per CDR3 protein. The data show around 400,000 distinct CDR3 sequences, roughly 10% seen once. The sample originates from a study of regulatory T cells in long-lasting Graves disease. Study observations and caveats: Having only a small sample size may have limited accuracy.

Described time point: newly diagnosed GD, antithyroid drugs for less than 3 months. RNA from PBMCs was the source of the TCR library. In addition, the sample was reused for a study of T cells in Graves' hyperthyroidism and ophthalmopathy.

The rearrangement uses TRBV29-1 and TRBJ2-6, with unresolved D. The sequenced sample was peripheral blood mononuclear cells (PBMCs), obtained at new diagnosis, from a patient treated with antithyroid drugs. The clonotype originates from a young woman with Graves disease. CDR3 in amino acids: CSVDPEGSGANVLTF. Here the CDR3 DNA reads TGCAGCGTTGATCCCGAAGGCTCTGGGGCCAACGTCCTGACTTTC.